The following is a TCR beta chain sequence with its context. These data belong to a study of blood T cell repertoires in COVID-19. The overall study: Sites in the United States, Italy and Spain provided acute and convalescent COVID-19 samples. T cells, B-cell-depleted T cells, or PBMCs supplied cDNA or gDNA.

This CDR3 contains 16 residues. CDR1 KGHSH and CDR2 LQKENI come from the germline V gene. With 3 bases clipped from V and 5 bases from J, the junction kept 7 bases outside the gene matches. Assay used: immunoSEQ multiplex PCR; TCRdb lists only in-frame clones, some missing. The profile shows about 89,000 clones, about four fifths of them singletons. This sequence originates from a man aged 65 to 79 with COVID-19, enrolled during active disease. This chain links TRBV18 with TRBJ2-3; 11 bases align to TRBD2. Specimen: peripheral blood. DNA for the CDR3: TGTGCCAGCTCACCGTTAGCGGGGGGGCAAGGAGATACGCAGTATTTT. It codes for CASSPLAGGQGDTQYF. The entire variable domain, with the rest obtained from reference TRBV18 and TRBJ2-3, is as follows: NAGVMQNPRHLVRRRGQEARLRCSPMKGHSHVYWYRQLPEEGLKFMVYLQKENIIDESGMPKERFSAEFPKEGPSILRIQQVVRGDSAAYFCASSPLAGGQGDTQYFGPGTRLTVL.